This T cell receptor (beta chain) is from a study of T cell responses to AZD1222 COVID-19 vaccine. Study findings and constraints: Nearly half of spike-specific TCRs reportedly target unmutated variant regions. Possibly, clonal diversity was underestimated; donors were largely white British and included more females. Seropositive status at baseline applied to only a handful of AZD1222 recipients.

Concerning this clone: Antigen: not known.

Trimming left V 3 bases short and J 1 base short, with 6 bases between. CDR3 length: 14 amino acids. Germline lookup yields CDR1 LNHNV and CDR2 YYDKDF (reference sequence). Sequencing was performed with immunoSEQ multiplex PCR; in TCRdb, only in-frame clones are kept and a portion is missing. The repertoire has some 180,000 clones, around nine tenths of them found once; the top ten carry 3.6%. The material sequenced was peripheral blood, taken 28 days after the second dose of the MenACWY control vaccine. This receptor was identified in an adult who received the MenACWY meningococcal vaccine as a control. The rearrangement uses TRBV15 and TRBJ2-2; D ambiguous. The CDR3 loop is CATSSVRNTGELFF. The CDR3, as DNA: TGTGCCACCAGCAGCGTCAGGAACACCGGGGAGCTGTTTTTT.